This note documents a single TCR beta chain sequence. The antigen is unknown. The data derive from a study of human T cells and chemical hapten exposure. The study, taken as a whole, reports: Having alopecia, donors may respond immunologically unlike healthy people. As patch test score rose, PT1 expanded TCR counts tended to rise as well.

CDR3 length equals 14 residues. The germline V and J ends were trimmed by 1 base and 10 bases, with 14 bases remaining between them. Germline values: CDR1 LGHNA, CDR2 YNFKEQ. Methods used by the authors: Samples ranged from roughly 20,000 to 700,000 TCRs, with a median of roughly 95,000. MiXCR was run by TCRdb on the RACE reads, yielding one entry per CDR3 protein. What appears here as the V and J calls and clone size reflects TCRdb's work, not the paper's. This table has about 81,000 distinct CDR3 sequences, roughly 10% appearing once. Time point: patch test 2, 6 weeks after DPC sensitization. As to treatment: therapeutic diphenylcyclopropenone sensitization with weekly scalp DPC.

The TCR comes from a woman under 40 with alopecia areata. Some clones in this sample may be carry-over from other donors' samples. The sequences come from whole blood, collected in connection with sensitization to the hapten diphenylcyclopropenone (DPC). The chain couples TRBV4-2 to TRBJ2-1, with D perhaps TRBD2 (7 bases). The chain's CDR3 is CASSQVGGPQEQFF. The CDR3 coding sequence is TGTGCCAGCAGCCAAGTGGGGGGGCCTCAGGAGCAGTTCTTC.